The 30 T cell receptor beta chains below were found in one sample sequenced in a study of T cell responses to AZD1222 COVID-19 vaccine. The assay was immunoSEQ multiplex PCR, and TCRdb's table has in-frame clones only and misses some. The sample lists 80,000 to 95,000 clones, less than 95% occurring once. Source: peripheral blood, taken 28 days after the second AZD1222 dose. The receptor source for this set is an adult who received the AZD1222 COVID-19 vaccine.

This chain uses TRBV20-1 with TRBJ1-1; D is unclear. This CDR3 spans 10 amino acids. Per germline, CDR1 DFQATT and CDR2 SNEGSKA (reference sequence). V lost 8 bases, J lost 10 bases, and 14 bases lay in between. Here the CDR3 DNA reads TGCAGTCCCTTAACCATGCCAGCTTTCTTT. Its protein is CSPLTMPAFF.

This clone was found once. The chain links TRBV7-9 to TRBJ1-1; TRBD1 matches 7 bases. CDR1 and CDR2 from the germline V gene are SEHNR and FQNEAQ (reference sequence). CDR3 length: 13 residues. The J segment lost 7 bases and the V segment lost 5 bases, leaving 7 bases of the junction unmatched. The CDR3 loop is CASSVGTAFEAFF. The CDR3 coding sequence is TGTGCCAGCAGCGTAGGGACAGCCTTTGAAGCTTTCTTT.

The rearrangement links TRBV6-5 to TRBJ1-5; D uncertain. Germline V lookup: CDR1 MNHEY, CDR2 SVGAGI. This CDR3 region has 14 residues. Trimming pared 6 bases from V and 5 bases from J, leaving 14 bases between. CDR3 bases: TGTGCCAGCAGGCCAGCAGCCCGTCATCAGCCCCAGCATTTT. Translating it yields CASRPAARHQPQHF.

This chain uses TRBV11-2 with TRBJ1-5; 7 bases align to TRBD1. V lost 3 bases, J lost 7 bases, and 3 bases stayed unmatched. CDR1 is SGHAT and CDR2 is FQNNGV in the germline V gene. The CDR3 has 13 residues. The CDR3 loop reads CASSFNRGQPQHF. CDR3 bases: TGTGCCAGCAGCTTTAACAGGGGACAGCCCCAGCATTTT.

This chain connects TRBV4-1 to TRBJ1-6, with D tentatively TRBD1 (5 bases). V was cut by 0 bases and J by 0 bases, with 9 bases left in between. The CDR3 length is 17 residues. Germline V gene data show CDR1 as MGHRA and CDR2 as YSYEKL. CDR3 nucleotide sequence: TGCGCCAGCAGCCAAGATTGGGGGAGCTCCTATAATTCACCCCTCCACTTT. It specifies CASSQDWGSSYNSPLHF.

This chain uses TRBV5-1 with TRBJ2-2; the match to TRBD1 covers 9 bases. CDR3 length equals 14 residues. Germline loops: CDR1 SGHRS, CDR2 YFSETQ. V trimming: 9 bases; J trimming: 4 bases; junction bases outside the gene matches: 7. CDR3 sequence reads: CATGTGSGTGELFF. CDR3 bases: TGCGCCACCGGGACAGGGTCGGGCACCGGGGAGCTGTTTTTT.

This chain connects TRBV6-5 to TRBJ1-1; perhaps TRBD1 as D (6 bases). The CDR3 contains 15 residues. Germline CDR1 and CDR2: MNHEY and SVGAGI. V was pared by 6 bases and J by 1 base, with 15 bases between. CDR3 bases: TGTGCCAGCAGCCTCACAGGGACCTCGAACACTGAAGCTTTCTTT. Amino acid sequence: CASSLTGTSNTEAFF.

CDR3 nucleotides: TGTGCCAGCAGCTTAGGGATAGGACAGATCAGACAGCCCCAGCATTTT. Encoded protein: CASSLGIGQIRQPQHF. The chain recombines TRBV7-9 with TRBJ1-5; D is perhaps TRBD1 (6 bases). V was pared by 1 base and J by 7 bases, with 17 bases between. The CDR3 is 16 residues long. Looked up from germline, CDR1 is SEHNR and CDR2 is FQNEAQ (reference sequence).

V usage is TRBV2 and J usage is TRBJ1-5; the D is unclear. The CDR3 extends over 14 amino acids. The germline gives CDR1 SNHLY, CDR2 FYNNEI. V gave up 8 bases and J gave up 4 bases, with 15 bases separating them. CDR3 protein: CASGWGYQNQPQHF. CDR3 DNA sequence: TGTGCCAGCGGTTGGGGATATCAGAATCAGCCCCAGCATTTT.

The chain combines TRBV2 with TRBJ1-4, with D perhaps TRBD1 (5 bases). Trimming took 5 bases from V and 7 from J, leaving 14 bases between them. The CDR3 totals 14 residues. Germline V gene sequence: CDR1 SNHLY, CDR2 FYNNEI. The CDR3 DNA reads as TGTGCCAGCAGTTTGTCAGGGAGGGTTGAAAAACTGTTTTTT. Translating gives CASSLSGRVEKLFF.

This clone showed up just once. V is TRBV9 and J is TRBJ2-1, with 8 bases lining up with TRBD1. V shed 0 bases, J shed 2 bases, and the junction held 1 base outside the gene matches. The CDR3 consists of 15 residues. Per germline, CDR1 SGDLS and CDR2 YYNGEE. The CDR3 sequence: CASSVEGQAYNEQFF. The CDR3, as DNA: TGTGCCAGCAGCGTAGAGGGACAGGCCTACAATGAGCAGTTCTTC.

The chain joins TRBV27 to TRBJ1-2, with TRBD1 identical over 9 bases. CDR1 MNHEY and CDR2 SMNVEV come from the germline V gene (reference sequence). This CDR3 region has 15 residues. J lost 2 bases, V lost 5 bases, and 6 bases had no gene match. CDR3: CASSPWGQGNYGYTF. CDR3 in DNA: TGTGCCAGCAGTCCCTGGGGACAGGGCAACTATGGCTACACCTTC.

The rearrangement links TRBV5-1 to TRBJ2-3; TRBD2 aligns across 9 bases. This CDR3 spans 17 amino acids. The germline gives CDR1 SGHRS, CDR2 YFSETQ. V lost 0 bases, J lost 4 bases, and 9 bases stayed unmatched. In DNA form, the CDR3 reads TGCGCCAGCAGCTTGGAGTTGCGTGTAGCGGGGGCAGATACGCAGTATTTT. As protein: CASSLELRVAGADTQYF.

The chain carries TRBV18 and TRBJ1-2, with a tentative D call TRBD1 (5 bases). CDR3 length: 17 residues. V was cut by 6 bases and J by 2 bases, with 22 bases left in between. CDR1 is KGHSH and CDR2 is LQKENI in the germline V gene. The CDR3: CASSLPREDGANYGYTF. CDR3 DNA: TGTGCCAGCTCTCTTCCCAGGGAGGATGGGGCGAACTATGGCTACACCTTC.

The J gene is TRBJ1-1, the V gene TRBV20-1; D possibly corresponds to TRBD1 (5 bases). Germline-derived CDR1 and CDR2 are DFQATT and SNEGSKA (reference sequence). V gave up 3 bases and J gave up 7 bases, with 12 bases separating them. This CDR3 has 12 residues. This CDR3 is CSASLRGGEAFF. CDR3 sequence (DNA): TGCAGTGCTAGTTTGAGGGGAGGTGAAGCTTTCTTT.

The rearrangement uses TRBV6-5 and TRBJ1-1, with a weak D call TRBD1 (6 bases). Per the germline V gene, CDR1 is MNHEY and CDR2 is SVGAGI. Trimming left V 7 bases short and J 1 base short, with 13 bases between. CDR3 size: 14 residues. The CDR3 DNA reads TGTGCCAGCACCCACAGGGAAACGAACACTGAAGCTTTCTTT. This sequence encodes CASTHRETNTEAFF.

The chain couples TRBV5-6 to TRBJ1-1, with TRBD1 matching 7 bases. Germline CDR1 reads SGHDT; CDR2 reads YYEEEE. The V gene end was trimmed by 4 bases and the J gene end by 1 base; junction bases not matched to a gene: 4. The CDR3 is 14 residues long. The CDR3, as DNA: TGTGCCAGCAGCAGGTACAGGGGGAACACTGAAGCTTTCTTT. Encoded protein: CASSRYRGNTEAFF. Combining the CDR3 with reference TRBV5-6 and TRBJ1-1 gives the whole variable domain DAGVTQSPTHLIKTRGQQVTLRCSPKSGHDTVSWYQQALGQGPQFIFQYYEEEERQRGNFPDRFSGHQFPNYSSELNVNALLLGDSALYLCASSRYRGNTEAFFGQGTRLTVV.

This clone has only one observation. The rearrangement joins TRBV4-3 to TRBJ1-5; D is uncertain. Per the germline V gene, CDR1 is LGHNA and CDR2 is YSLEER. The CDR3 consists of 13 residues. Between the trimmed V and J ends, which lost 0 bases and 7 bases, there was a span of 7 bases. In nucleotides, the CDR3 is TGCGCCAGCAGCCAAGATCGAGCGCAGCCCCAGCATTTT. It is translated as CASSQDRAQPQHF.

This clone came up a few times. CDR3 nucleotides: TGCGCCAGCAGCCACTCACTCCGGGACATGGGATCGGAAAAACTGTTTTTT. It is translated as CASSHSLRDMGSEKLFF. The chain has TRBV4-1 and TRBJ1-4, with D maybe TRBD1 (6 bases). The CDR3 runs 17 residues. V lost 3 bases to trimming and J lost 8 bases, with 22 bases between them. Germline V lookup: CDR1 MGHRA, CDR2 YSYEKL.

The rearrangement uses TRBV28 and TRBJ2-1; D uncertain. Trimming removed 6 bases at V and 6 bases at J, with 12 bases between. In germline, CDR1 is MDHEN, CDR2 SYDVKM. The CDR3 length is 13 residues. For the CDR3, the DNA is TGTGCCAGCAGCCCAGTTGGCCCCAATGAGCAGTTCTTC. This codes for CASSPVGPNEQFF.

The chain carries TRBV5-1 and TRBJ2-7; D is perhaps TRBD1 (6 bases). The V end lost 0 bases, the J end lost 3 bases, and 13 bases lay between the germline ends. From germline, CDR1 is SGHRS and CDR2 YFSETQ. The CDR3 totals 15 residues. The CDR3 loop reads CASSLAGAGDYEQYF. CDR3 bases: TGCGCCAGCAGCTTGGCCGGGGCAGGGGACTACGAGCAGTACTTC. The whole variable domain, remainder taken from reference TRBV5-1 and TRBJ2-7, is KAGVTQTPRYLIKTRGQQVTLSCSPISGHRSVSWYQQTPGQGLQFLFEYFSETQRNKGNFPGRFSGRQFSNSRSEMNVSTLELGDSALYLCASSLAGAGDYEQYFGPGTRLTVT.

CDR3 DNA: TGTGCCAGCAGTTTATACGGTGACAGAAATGAGCAGTTCTTC. It specifies CASSLYGDRNEQFF. The gene calls are TRBV28 and TRBJ2-1; possibly TRBD1 for D (5 bases). The CDR3 is made up of 14 amino acids. The ends were cut back, 1 base at V and 7 bases at J, with 11 bases in the middle. CDR1 and CDR2 (germline): MDHEN, SYDVKM.

The V and J genes are TRBV18 and TRBJ1-5; TRBD1 matches at 8 bases. CDR1 KGHSH and CDR2 LQKENI come from the germline V gene. V lost 6 bases, J lost 5 bases, and 6 bases stayed unmatched. The CDR3 is 14 amino acids. The CDR3 bases are TGTGCCAGCTCTCCGGGACAGGAACATCAGCCCCAGCATTTT. This encodes CASSPGQEHQPQHF.

The chain combines TRBV28 with TRBJ2-2; D gene uncertain. Deletions cut 10 bases from V and 2 bases from J, with 14 bases between. The V gene's germline CDR1 is MDHEN and CDR2 SYDVKM. The length of the CDR3 is 14 residues. The CDR3 nucleotides are TGTGCCACTCTGTCCCACCCTAACACCGGGGAGCTGTTTTTT. Protein sequence: CATLSHPNTGELFF.

The V call is TRBV7-2, the J call TRBJ1-1, with D uncertain. V dropped 1 base and J dropped 2 bases, with 2 bases sitting between them. The CDR3 runs to 12 residues. Germline values: CDR1 SGHTA, CDR2 FQGNSA. CDR3 protein: CASSLVNTEAFF. The CDR3 nucleotides read TGTGCCAGCAGCTTAGTCAACACTGAAGCTTTCTTT.

V and J are TRBV5-3 and TRBJ1-2; weak D call: TRBD1 (6 bases). TRBV5-3 is labeled an ORF, and its function is uncertain. V was cut by 0 bases and J by 4 bases, with 10 bases left in between. The CDR3 is 14 residues long. The CDR3 nucleotides read TGTGCCAGAAGCTTGGACAGGGCTATCTATGGCTACACCTTC. It translates to CARSLDRAIYGYTF.

V is TRBV6-5 and J is TRBJ2-1; D may be TRBD1 (7 bases). The germline CDR1 and CDR2 sequences are MNHEY and SVGAGI. The CDR3 has 14 amino acids. Trimming took 8 bases from V and 3 from J, leaving 14 bases between them. The CDR3 region has the DNA TGTGCCAGCTCAGGGGGGATGAACTACAATGAGCAGTTCTTC. This sequence encodes CASSGGMNYNEQFF.

The chain couples TRBV2 to TRBJ1-1; no definite D call. Deletions cut 6 bases from V and 3 bases from J, with 5 bases between. CDR1 SNHLY and CDR2 FYNNEI come from the germline V gene. The CDR3 has 11 amino acids. The CDR3 DNA is TGTGCCAGCAGCCTCGACACTGAAGCTTTCTTT. It codes for CASSLDTEAFF.

This clone was observed a single time. The sample contains more than one DNA sequence encoding this CDR3. The V call is TRBV29-1, the J call TRBJ1-3; D might be TRBD1 (6 bases). Per the germline V gene, CDR1 is SQVTM and CDR2 is ANQGSEA. The CDR3 is 14 amino acids. Trimming took 0 bases from V and 3 from J, leaving 9 bases between them. CDR3 coding DNA: TGCAGCGTTGAAGAGGGGGCCAGTGGAAACACCATATATTTT. It yields the protein CSVEEGASGNTIYF. The full variable domain, in which reference TRBV29-1 and TRBJ1-3 provide the parts outside the CDR3, is SAVISQKPSRDICQRGTSLTIQCQVDSQVTMMFWYRQQPGQSLTLIATANQGSEATYESGFVIDKFPISRPNLTFSTLTVSNMSPEDSSIYLCSVEEGASGNTIYFGEGSWLTVV.

CDR3 residues: CASSQRSGGFNEQFF. The CDR3 DNA sequence: TGTGCCAGCAGCCAACGTAGCGGGGGGTTCAATGAGCAGTTCTTC. The chain employs TRBV3-1 (or the pseudogene TRBV3-2) and TRBJ2-1, with 10 nucleotides matching TRBD2. This CDR3 comprises 15 residues. CDR1 is LGHDT and CDR2 is YNNKEL in the germline V gene (reference sequence). The V segment lost 2 bases and the J segment 6 bases; nucleotides outside the gene matches: 4.